Listed here are 5 T cell receptor beta chains from one sample, sequenced in a study of identical twins. TCRdb passed the 5' RACE reads through MiXCR, listing each CDR3 protein once. Of roughly 250,000 distinct CDR3 sequences in the sample, more than 12% were seen once. The sequenced sample was memory (CD45RO+) T cells sorted from blood. These receptors all stem from a woman aged 18-35 years in good health.

The chain combines TRBV5-1 with TRBJ2-7; tentative D call: TRBD1 (6 bases). CDR1 and CDR2 from the germline V gene are SGHRS and YFSETQ. The CDR3 consists of 15 residues. V was cut by 4 bases and J by 3 bases, with 17 bases left in between. CDR3 sequence (DNA): TGCGCCAGCAGCGCCGTGGGGGCCGGCAACTACGAGCAGTACTTC. Amino acid sequence: CASSAVGAGNYEQYF. Based on the CDR3 plus reference TRBV5-1 and TRBJ2-7, the full variable domain is KAGVTQTPRYLIKTRGQQVTLSCSPISGHRSVSWYQQTPGQGLQFLFEYFSETQRNKGNFPGRFSGRQFSNSRSEMNVSTLELGDSALYLCASSAVGAGNYEQYFGPGTRLTVT.

This clonotype was seen a few times. The CDR3 DNA reads TGTGCCAGCAGCTTACCTAGCGGGAGGGAGCAGTACTTC. Protein product: CASSLPSGREQYF. V usage is TRBV7-9 and J usage is TRBJ2-7; 11 nucleotides agree with TRBD2. This CDR3 comprises 13 residues. Germline values: CDR1 SEHNR, CDR2 FQNEAQ (reference sequence). Trimming removed 2 bases from V and 7 bases from J; junction bases left unmatched: 1.

This clonotype was seen more than once but under ten times. The J gene is TRBJ1-1, the V gene TRBV5-4; the D gene is possibly TRBD1 (6 bases). V was pared by 4 bases and J by 0 bases, with 13 bases between. The CDR3 totals 15 residues. Germline-derived CDR1 and CDR2 are SGHNT and YYREEE (reference sequence). CDR3 in amino acids: CASSPADSLNTEAFF. Written as DNA, the CDR3 is TGTGCCAGCAGCCCCGCGGACAGTCTGAACACTGAAGCTTTCTTT.

Comment on this clonotype: An end of the junction differs from the germline gene, which may be a read error. This chain uses TRBV29-1 with TRBJ2-4; TRBD1 aligns across 8 bases. CDR1 and CDR2 (germline): SQVTM, ANQGSEA. The CDR3 sequence is 12 residues long. The CDR3 DNA reads TGCAGCGCTACAACTGGCGCGGGACAGGAACTGTTC. Protein sequence: CSATTGAGQELF.

There are a few counts of this clonotype. V is TRBV7-6 and J is TRBJ2-3; D not certain. V was trimmed by 7 bases and J by 6 bases, leaving 11 bases between them. This CDR3 has 12 amino acids. Germline assignment: CDR1 SGHVS and CDR2 FNYEAQ. The CDR3, as DNA: TGTGCCAGCACCATGGGTAGGGATACGCAGTATTTT. This codes for CASTMGRDTQYF.